This T cell receptor (beta chain) was sequenced during a study of T cells in Graves' hyperthyroidism and ophthalmopathy. Study information: Any treatment followed the collection of peripheral blood at initial diagnosis.

The germline CDR1 and CDR2 sequences are MNHNS and SASEGT. CDR3 length: 14 residues. Trimming removed 2 bases at V and 7 bases at J, with 12 bases between. Amplification yielded TCR beta CDR3 regions, with RNA transcripts as the source. HTBI primers drove first-round RT-PCR of the TCR CDR3. One entry per CDR3 protein results from TCRdb running MiXCR on the multiplex PCR reads. The sample lists around 400,000 distinct CDR3 sequences, approximately 25% seen once, with 73% in the top ten. The specimen sequenced was blood. The receptor was isolated from a man aged 45-65 years with Graves' hyperthyroidism. The chain joins TRBV6-1 to TRBJ1-5; D is undetermined. The CDR3 loop reads CASSEIRLGQPQHF. The DNA for the CDR3 is TGTGCCAGCAGTGAAATAAGGTTGGGGCAGCCCCAGCATTTT.